The rows below give T cell receptor beta chains drawn from one sample of a study of T-cell memory formation after mild COVID-19. TCRdb redid the calling of the 5' RACE reads with MiXCR, one entry per CDR3 protein. In the table there are approximately 570,000 distinct CDR3 sequences, roughly 18% of which are singletons. The sequencing input was PBMCs or a T cell subset sorted from them (not recorded which). These receptors all stem from an adult woman who had mild COVID-19 (a few samples of this study predate the infection). Cell type and time point are not known. The CDR3 runs from the conserved cysteine through the conserved F or W. The D gene is left open where the match is weak. The size field is filled for only some rows; it gives once, few, many or a size class.

J: TRBJ2-2
D: TRBD1
size: few
V: TRBV12-3/TRBV12-4
CDR3: CASRPQGETGELFF
DNA: TGTGCCAGCAGGCCACAGGGGGAGACCGGGGAGCTGTTTTTT

J: TRBJ1-5
D: NA
size: NA
V: TRBV2
CDR3: CAPPASTLALYSNQPQHF
DNA: TGTGCCCCCCCGGCGTCTACCTTGGCCCTATATAGCAATCAGCCCCAGCATTTT

J: TRBJ2-1
D: NA
size: NA
V: TRBV7-6
CDR3: CASSLVGGTQGNEQFF
DNA: TGTGCCAGCAGCTTAGTTGGTGGGACACAGGGCAATGAGCAGTTCTTC

J: TRBJ1-5
D: NA
size: NA
V: TRBV2
CDR3: CASSLEGGNNQPQHF
DNA: TGTGCCAGCAGCTTAGAAGGGGGGAACAATCAGCCCCAGCATTTT

J: TRBJ2-7
D: TRBD2
size: NA
V: TRBV5-1
CDR3: CASSLSPGRESSYEQYF
DNA: TGCGCCAGCAGCTTGTCCCCAGGGCGGGAGTCCTCCTACGAGCAGTACTTC

J: TRBJ1-1
D: TRBD1
size: few
V: TRBV4-1
CDR3: CASSQVNGRQGGTEAFF
DNA: TGCGCCAGCAGCCAAGTCAACGGCCGACAGGGTGGCACTGAAGCTTTCTTT

J: TRBJ2-1
D: NA
size: many
V: TRBV15
CDR3: CATSRESSYNEQFF
DNA: TGTGCCACCAGCAGGGAGAGCTCCTACAATGAGCAGTTCTTC

J: TRBJ1-1
D: NA
size: NA
V: TRBV3-1
CDR3: CASSFYGSQGNTEAFF
DNA: TGTGCCAGCAGCTTTTACGGCTCCCAGGGTAACACTGAAGCTTTCTTT

J: TRBJ1-6
D: NA
size: few
V: TRBV12-3/TRBV12-4
CDR3: CASSFQQNSPLHF
DNA: TGTGCCAGCAGTTTTCAGCAAAATTCACCCCTCCACTTT

J: TRBJ2-3
D: TRBD1
size: many
V: TRBV4-1
CDR3: CASSQTYRGETDTQYF
DNA: TGCGCCAGCAGCCAAACGTACAGGGGGGAAACAGATACGCAGTATTTT

J: TRBJ2-1
D: NA
size: few
V: TRBV18
CDR3: CASSPPDPQSEFF
DNA: TGTGCCAGCTCACCCCCGGACCCCCAGTCGGAGTTCTTC

J: TRBJ2-1
D: TRBD2
size: few
V: TRBV27
CDR3: CASSLVSGAYHSNEQFF
DNA: TGTGCCAGCAGTTTAGTTAGCGGGGCCTACCACTCTAATGAGCAGTTCTTC

J: TRBJ2-1
D: TRBD2
size: NA
V: TRBV3-1
CDR3: CASSQHTSGSQEQFF
DNA: TGTGCCAGCAGCCAGCACACTAGCGGGAGCCAGGAGCAGTTCTTC

J: TRBJ1-5
D: TRBD1
size: NA
V: TRBV20-1
CDR3: CSASPEGAQPQHF
DNA: TGCAGTGCTAGCCCTGAGGGGGCTCAGCCCCAGCATTTT

J: TRBJ1-2
D: NA
size: few
V: TRBV5-5
CDR3: CASSLGREGYGYTF
DNA: TGTGCCAGCAGCTTGGGCAGGGAGGGCTATGGCTACACCTTC

J: TRBJ2-7
D: NA
size: NA
V: TRBV7-2
CDR3: CASSLSHEQYF
DNA: TGTGCCAGCAGCTTATCCCACGAGCAGTACTTC

J: TRBJ2-3
D: TRBD2
size: NA
V: TRBV20-1
CDR3: CSARLAGFSSSTDTQYF
DNA: TGCAGTGCTAGACTAGCGGGGTTTTCTTCTAGCACAGATACGCAGTATTTT

J: TRBJ2-7
D: NA
size: NA
V: TRBV6-2/TRBV6-3
CDR3: CASSYDKSYEQYF
DNA: TGTGCCAGCAGTTACGACAAGTCCTACGAGCAGTACTTC

J: TRBJ1-2
D: NA
size: NA
V: TRBV20-1
CDR3: CSANQGYYGYTF
DNA: TGCAGTGCTAACCAGGGGTACTATGGCTACACCTTC

J: TRBJ2-1
D: NA
size: few
V: TRBV21-1
CDR3: CASRYRIPRPHNEQFF
DNA: TGTGCCAGCAGGTACAGGATCCCGCGGCCACACAATGAGCAGTTCTTC

J: TRBJ2-3
D: NA
size: few
V: TRBV5-1
CDR3: CASSPGQTSTDTQYF
DNA: TGCGCCAGCAGCCCAGGACAGACTAGCACAGATACGCAGTATTTT

J: TRBJ2-7
D: NA
size: NA
V: TRBV6-1
CDR3: CASSEETYAAYEQYF
DNA: TGTGCCAGCAGTGAAGAGACATACGCTGCCTACGAGCAGTACTTC

J: TRBJ2-7
D: NA
size: few
V: TRBV24-1
CDR3: CATSEDGGSYEQYF
DNA: TGTGCCACCAGTGAGGACGGCGGATCCTACGAGCAGTACTTC

J: TRBJ1-6
D: NA
size: NA
V: TRBV20-1
CDR3: CSARGVRDNSPLHF
DNA: TGCAGTGCTAGAGGGGTCAGGGATAATTCACCCCTCCACTTT

J: TRBJ2-7
D: TRBD1
size: few
V: TRBV29-1
CDR3: CSFRQGVDEQYF
DNA: TGCAGCTTCCGACAGGGTGTGGACGAGCAGTACTTC

J: TRBJ1-1
D: NA
size: NA
V: TRBV7-2
CDR3: CASSSWEGTEAFF
DNA: TGTGCCAGCAGCTCATGGGAGGGCACTGAAGCTTTCTTT

J: TRBJ2-7
D: NA
size: NA
V: TRBV5-1
CDR3: CASSTGTEGYEQYF
DNA: TGCGCCAGCAGCACAGGGACGGAGGGATACGAGCAGTACTTC

J: TRBJ1-1
D: TRBD1
size: few
V: TRBV12-3/TRBV12-4
CDR3: CASSEGTGGIFGVYAFF
DNA: TGTGCCAGCAGTGAGGGGACAGGGGGCATCTTCGGTGTTTATGCTTTCTTT

J: TRBJ2-3
D: NA
size: NA
V: TRBV28
CDR3: CASRQGGTDTQYF
DNA: TGTGCCAGCCGACAGGGAGGGACAGATACGCAGTATTTT

J: TRBJ1-6
D: NA
size: few
V: TRBV5-6
CDR3: CASSLAGIGGSPLHF
DNA: TGTGCCAGCAGCTTGGCCGGTATAGGCGGTTCACCCCTCCACTTT

J: TRBJ2-5
D: NA
size: once
V: TRBV18
CDR3: CASSPSLPTGQGETQYF
DNA: TGTGCCAGCTCACCATCCCTACCGACAGGTCAAGGAGAGACCCAGTACTTC

J: TRBJ1-1
D: NA
size: NA
V: TRBV14
CDR3: CASSPVLNTEAFF
DNA: TGTGCCAGCAGCCCCGTCCTGAACACTGAAGCTTTCTTT

J: TRBJ2-4
D: NA
size: few
V: TRBV5-5
CDR3: CASSLAGGLRVVQYF
DNA: TGTGCCAGCAGCTTGGCCGGGGGACTGAGGGTTGTTCAGTACTTC

J: TRBJ1-2
D: NA
size: few
V: TRBV6-5
CDR3: CASSYGPGPGYTF
DNA: TGTGCCAGCAGTTATGGGCCGGGACCTGGCTACACCTTC

J: TRBJ2-5
D: TRBD2
size: NA
V: TRBV15
CDR3: CATSRAGGGETQYF
DNA: TGTGCCACCAGCAGAGCCGGGGGAGGGGAGACCCAGTACTTC

J: TRBJ2-3
D: NA
size: few
V: TRBV6-5
CDR3: CASSLRDTDTQYF
DNA: TGTGCCAGCAGCCTACGGGACACAGATACGCAGTATTTT

J: TRBJ2-3
D: NA
size: NA
V: TRBV18
CDR3: CASSPATSFTDTQYF
DNA: TGTGCCAGCTCACCAGCGACTAGTTTCACAGATACGCAGTATTTT

J: TRBJ1-1
D: NA
size: few
V: TRBV6-2/TRBV6-3
CDR3: CASRRDGNTEAFF
DNA: TGTGCCAGCAGGAGGGACGGGAACACTGAAGCTTTCTTT

J: TRBJ2-3
D: NA
size: many
V: TRBV5-1
CDR3: CASFMDFSPGNTQYF
DNA: TGCGCCAGCTTCATGGACTTTTCTCCGGGGAATACGCAGTATTTT

J: TRBJ2-1
D: NA
size: NA
V: TRBV29-1
CDR3: CSAPEAGMNEQFF
DNA: TGCAGCGCCCCAGAGGCAGGGATGAATGAGCAGTTCTTC

J: TRBJ2-5
D: NA
size: few
V: TRBV5-1
CDR3: CASTSQGLQETQYF
DNA: TGCGCCAGCACCTCCCAGGGTCTGCAAGAGACCCAGTACTTC

J: TRBJ1-2
D: NA
size: few
V: TRBV3-1
CDR3: CASSQEFRGKYGYTF
DNA: TGTGCCAGCAGCCAAGAATTTAGGGGAAAGTATGGCTACACCTTC

J: TRBJ1-1
D: NA
size: few
V: TRBV10-3
CDR3: CASRRGGIVTTEAFF
DNA: TGTGCCTCCCGCCGCGGGGGGATAGTGACCACTGAAGCTTTCTTT

J: TRBJ2-7
D: TRBD2
size: NA
V: TRBV14
CDR3: CASSQGSGGFYEQYF
DNA: TGTGCCAGCAGCCAAGGGAGCGGGGGGTTTTACGAGCAGTACTTC

J: TRBJ2-1
D: NA
size: NA
V: TRBV6-2/TRBV6-3
CDR3: CASSPPGISYNEQFF
DNA: TGTGCCAGCAGTCCCCCAGGGATCTCCTACAATGAGCAGTTCTTC